This T cell receptor beta chain was profiled in a study of CD8 T cells in ankylosing spondylitis. Study-wide results and limits: A TCR beta motif made of about eight highly homologous variants seemed typical of ankylosing spondylitis blood. Some of the motif variants had earlier been found in reactive arthritis patients' fluid and blood. Those disease-linked clones were CD8+; they were also relatively rare in peripheral blood. Matched synovial fluid from ankylosing spondylitis patients was reported to be enriched for disease-linked clones.

Comments on this clonotype: The antigen is unknown.

The CDR3 has 14 residues. From germline, CDR1 is MGHDK and CDR2 SYGVNS. With 6 bases clipped from V and 6 bases from J, the junction kept 4 bases outside the gene matches. TCRdb redid the calling of the 5' RACE reads with MiXCR, one entry per CDR3 protein. This table holds roughly 700,000 distinct CDR3 sequences, 19% found once. The sequence came from a male donor with ankylosing spondylitis. Sequenced input: blood, either unsorted or a sorted T cell fraction (not recorded which). This chain connects TRBV25-1 to TRBJ2-2, with 10 bases lining up with TRBD1. The CDR3 sequence is CASRGTGESGELFF. CDR3 DNA sequence: TGTGCCAGCAGGGGGACAGGGGAATCCGGGGAGCTGTTTTTT.